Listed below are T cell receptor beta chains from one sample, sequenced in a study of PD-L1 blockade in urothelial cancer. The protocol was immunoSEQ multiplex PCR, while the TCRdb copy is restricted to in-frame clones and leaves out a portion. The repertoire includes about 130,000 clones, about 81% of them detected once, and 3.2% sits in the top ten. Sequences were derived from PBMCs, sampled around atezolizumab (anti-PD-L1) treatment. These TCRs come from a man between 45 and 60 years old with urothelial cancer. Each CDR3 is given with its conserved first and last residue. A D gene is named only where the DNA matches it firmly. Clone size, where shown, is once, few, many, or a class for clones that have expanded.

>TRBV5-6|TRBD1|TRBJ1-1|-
TGTGCCAGCAGCTTGACAGGGGGTTCAGCTTTCTTT
CASSLTGGSAFF
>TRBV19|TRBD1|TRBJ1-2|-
TGTGCCAGTACGACAGGGATAGACTATGGCTACACCTTC
CASTTGIDYGYTF
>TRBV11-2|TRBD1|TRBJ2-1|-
TGTGCCAGCAGCCCCCGGACAGGGGTAAATGAGCAGTTCTTC
CASSPRTGVNEQFF
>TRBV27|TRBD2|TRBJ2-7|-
TGTGCCAGCAGTTTTGAGCGGGACTCCTACGAGCAGTACTTC
CASSFERDSYEQYF
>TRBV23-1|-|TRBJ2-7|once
TGCGCCAACGGGGAGCAGTACTTC
CANGEQYF
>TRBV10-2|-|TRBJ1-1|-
TGCGCCAGTTCCGAGGCGAACACTGAAGCTTTCTTT
CASSEANTEAFF
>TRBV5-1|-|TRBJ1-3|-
TGCGCCAGCAGCTTGGGGGGACACAACTCTGGAAACACCATATATTTT
CASSLGGHNSGNTIYF
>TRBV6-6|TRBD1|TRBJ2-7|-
TGTGCCAGCAGTGACCCTGCCGGGACAGCGTACGAGCAGTACTTC
CASSDPAGTAYEQYF
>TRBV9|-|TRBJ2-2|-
TGTGCCAGCAGCGTACATCGGGGTACCGGGGAGCTGTTTTTT
CASSVHRGTGELFF
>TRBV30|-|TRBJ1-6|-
TGTGCCTGGAGTGTGGCCGGGGATAATTCACCCCTCCACTTT
CAWSVAGDNSPLHF
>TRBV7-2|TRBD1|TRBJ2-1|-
TGTGCCAGCAGCGAGGACAGGGGATACGCCAATGAGCAGTTCTTC
CASSEDRGYANEQFF
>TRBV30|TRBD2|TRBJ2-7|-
TGTGCCTGGTCCGCCGGGAGCGGGATATACGAGCAGTACTTC
CAWSAGSGIYEQYF
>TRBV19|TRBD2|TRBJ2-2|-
TGTGCCAGTACCGCGACTAGCGGGAGAGTTACCGGGGAGCTGTTTTTT
CASTATSGRVTGELFF
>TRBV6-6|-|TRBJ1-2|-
TGTGCCAGCAGTAACGGACAGCGCGGTGGCTACACCTTC
CASSNGQRGGYTF
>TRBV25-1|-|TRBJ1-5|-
TGTGCCAGCAGTGAATCCGGGATGGGAAATCAGCCCCAGCATTTT
CASSESGMGNQPQHF
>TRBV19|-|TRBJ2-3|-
TGTGCTTCAGCGGCGGGCTCGGTCACAGATACGCAGTATTTT
CASAAGSVTDTQYF
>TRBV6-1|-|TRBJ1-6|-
TGTGCCAGCAGTGAAGCGCAGGGATTCTCCTATAATTCACCCCTCCACTTT
CASSEAQGFSYNSPLHF
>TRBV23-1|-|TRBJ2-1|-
TGCGCCAGCAGTCGACTCGAAAGCTCCTACAATGAGCAGTTCTTC
CASSRLESSYNEQFF
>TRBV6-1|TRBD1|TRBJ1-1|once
TGTGCCAGCCAGACAGGGTGGGGAGGAAACACTGAAGCTTTCTTT
CASQTGWGGNTEAFF
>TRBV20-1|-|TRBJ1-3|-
TGCAGTGCCTATTCCGTGAACACCATATATTTT
CSAYSVNTIYF
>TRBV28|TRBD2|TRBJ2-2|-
TGTGCCAGCAGCCGACTAGCGGGGGGTAACACCGGGGAGCTGTTTTTT
CASSRLAGGNTGELFF
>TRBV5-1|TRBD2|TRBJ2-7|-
TGCGCCAGCAGCCCAGGACTAGCCGGCCACGAGCAGTACTTC
CASSPGLAGHEQYF
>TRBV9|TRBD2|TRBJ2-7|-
TGTGCCAGCAGCGAGGGACTAGCGGGGTCACCCTCCTACGAGCAGTACTTC
CASSEGLAGSPSYEQYF
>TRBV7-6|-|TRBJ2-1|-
TGTGCCAGCAGCTTAAGGGGCCACGGGGGGACAGGTTACAATGAGCAGTTCTTC
CASSLRGHGGTGYNEQFF
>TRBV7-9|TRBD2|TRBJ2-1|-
TGTGCCAGCACCAAAGGGGTGACTAGCGGGAAGAATGAGCAGTTCTTC
CASTKGVTSGKNEQFF
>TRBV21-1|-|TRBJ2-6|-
TGTGCCAGCAGCCCCTCACCGGGACATAGCTCTGGGGCCAACGTCCTGACTTTC
CASSPSPGHSSGANVLTF
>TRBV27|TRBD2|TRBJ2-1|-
TGTGCCAGCAGTCGGAGGCGGGGGGCCAATGAGCAGTTCTTC
CASSRRRGANEQFF
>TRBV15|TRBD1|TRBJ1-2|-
TGTGCCACCAGCAGAGGGACAGGGGCGACTAACTATGGCTACACCTTC
CATSRGTGATNYGYTF
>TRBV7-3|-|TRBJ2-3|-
TGTGCCAGCAGCTTAACGTCTAAGGGGGATACGCAGTATTTT
CASSLTSKGDTQYF
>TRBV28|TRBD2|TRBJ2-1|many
TGTGCCAGCATCGTAGGGGGACTAGCGGGAGGAGAGCAGTTCTTC
CASIVGGLAGGEQFF
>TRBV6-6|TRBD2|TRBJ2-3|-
TGTGCCAGCGAGGCCCAGCGGGAAACTAGCACAGATACGCAGTATTTT
CASEAQRETSTDTQYF
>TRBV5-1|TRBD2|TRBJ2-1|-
TGCGCCAGCAGGAACAATACGAGACTAGCATACAATGAGCAGTTCTTC
CASRNNTRLAYNEQFF
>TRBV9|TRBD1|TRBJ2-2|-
TGTGCCAGCAGCTCTCAGACAGGGCGCGCCACCGGGGAGCTGTTTTTT
CASSSQTGRATGELFF
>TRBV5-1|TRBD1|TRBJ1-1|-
TGCGCCAGCAGCTTGGTAGTGACAGGGGACATGAACACTGAAGCTTTCTTT
CASSLVVTGDMNTEAFF
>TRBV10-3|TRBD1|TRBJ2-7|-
TGTGCCACCAATTTACAGGGGAGTTACGAGCAGTACTTC
CATNLQGSYEQYF
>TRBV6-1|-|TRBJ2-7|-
TGTGCCAGCAGTGCGACAGGCGTCAGCGAGCAGTACTTC
CASSATGVSEQYF
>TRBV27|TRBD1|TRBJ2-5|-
TGTGCCAGCAGTCTCCGGGACAGGGGGCTTACGGCAGGAGAGACCCAGTACTTC
CASSLRDRGLTAGETQYF
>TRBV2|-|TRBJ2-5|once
TGTGCCAGCAGTGCGGAAGGTCAACTAATTACGAGGCCGACCCAGTACTTC
CASSAEGQLITRPTQYF
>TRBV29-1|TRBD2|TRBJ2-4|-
TGCAGCGTTGAAGATCGGGCTAGCGGGAACAAAAACATTCAGTACTTC
CSVEDRASGNKNIQYF
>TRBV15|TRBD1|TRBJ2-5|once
TGTGCCACCAGCGCCGGGACAGGGGAAGAGACCCAGTACTTC
CATSAGTGEETQYF
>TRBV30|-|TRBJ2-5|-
TGTGCCCTAGGTTTGATGGGCCAAGAGACCCAGTACTTC
CALGLMGQETQYF
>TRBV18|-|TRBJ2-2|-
TGTGCCAGCTCACCACAAGCTAACGGGGAGCTGTTTTTT
CASSPQANGELFF
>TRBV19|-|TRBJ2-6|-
TGTGCCAGTAGTATGGGCCGACCCTCTGGGGCCAACGTCCTGACTTTC
CASSMGRPSGANVLTF
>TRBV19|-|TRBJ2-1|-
TGTGCCAGTAGTGACACAGGGTCGGGAAACAATGAGCAGTTCTTC
CASSDTGSGNNEQFF
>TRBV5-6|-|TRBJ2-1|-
TGTGCCAGCAGCTCGGTTTTTGACACTAATGAGCAGTTCTTC
CASSSVFDTNEQFF
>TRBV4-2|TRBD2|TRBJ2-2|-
TGTGCCAGCAGCCAAGAACTAGCGGGATATCTGACCGGGGAGCTGTTTTTT
CASSQELAGYLTGELFF
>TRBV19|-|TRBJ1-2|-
TGTGCCAGTAGTAAGTCAGGGGAGAACTATGGCTACACCTTC
CASSKSGENYGYTF
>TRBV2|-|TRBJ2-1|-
TGTGCCAGCACAGGGGATGCCTACAATGAGCAGTTCTTC
CASTGDAYNEQFF
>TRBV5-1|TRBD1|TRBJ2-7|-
TGCGCCAGCAGTAACCCAGGGACCTCGACCCCTTTACAGGGGGCCGGGATACACTACGAGCAGTACTTC
CASSNPGTSTPLQGAGIHYEQYF
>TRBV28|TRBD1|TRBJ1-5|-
TGTGCCAGCAGCGAGGACAGGGTAGGTCAGCCCCAGCATTTT
CASSEDRVGQPQHF
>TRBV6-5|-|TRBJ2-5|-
TGTGCCAGCGCTCGATCCACAGGGATGGCGACCCAGTACTTC
CASARSTGMATQYF